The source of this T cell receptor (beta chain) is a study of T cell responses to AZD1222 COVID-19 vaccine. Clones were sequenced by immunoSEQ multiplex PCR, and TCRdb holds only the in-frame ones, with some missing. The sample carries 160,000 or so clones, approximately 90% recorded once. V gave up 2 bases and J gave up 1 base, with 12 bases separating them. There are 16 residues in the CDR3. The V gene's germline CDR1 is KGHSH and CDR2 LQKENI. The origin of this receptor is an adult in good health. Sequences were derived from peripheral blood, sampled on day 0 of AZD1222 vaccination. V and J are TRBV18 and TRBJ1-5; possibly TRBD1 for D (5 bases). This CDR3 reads CASSPAQGLSNQPQHF. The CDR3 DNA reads TGTGCCAGCTCACCAGCCCAGGGTCTAAGCAATCAGCCCCAGCATTTT.